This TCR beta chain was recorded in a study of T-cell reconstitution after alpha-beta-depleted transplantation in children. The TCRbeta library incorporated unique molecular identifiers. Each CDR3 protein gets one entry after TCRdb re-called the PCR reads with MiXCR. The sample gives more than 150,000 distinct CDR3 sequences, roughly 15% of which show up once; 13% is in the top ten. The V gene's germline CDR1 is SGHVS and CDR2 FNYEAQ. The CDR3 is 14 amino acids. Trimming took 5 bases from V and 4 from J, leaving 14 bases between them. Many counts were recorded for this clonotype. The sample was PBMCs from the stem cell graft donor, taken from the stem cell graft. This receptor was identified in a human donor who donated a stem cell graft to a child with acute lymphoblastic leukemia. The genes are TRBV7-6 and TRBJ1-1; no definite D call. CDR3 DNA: TGTGCCAGCAGCGATGACTACCGGGGCACTGAAGCTTTCTTT. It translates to CASSDDYRGTEAFF. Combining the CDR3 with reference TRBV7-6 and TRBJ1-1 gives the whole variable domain GAGVSQSPRYKVTKRGQDVALRCDPISGHVSLYWYRQALGQGPEFLTYFNYEAQQDKSGLPNDRFSAERPEGSISTLTIQRTEQRDSAMYRCASSDDYRGTEAFFGQGTRLTVV.